There are many counts of the clone carrying this T cell receptor beta chain. Its antigen is as yet unknown. These data originate in a study of Graves' ophthalmopathy and Graves' hyperthyroidism. Study observations and caveats: For predicting ophthalmopathy progression, the model had 70.59% sensitivity and 72% to 85% specificity.

Germline CDR1 reads SNHLY; CDR2 reads FYNNEI. CDR3 size: 13 residues. Losses at the gene ends were 10 bases for V and 0 bases for J; bases not matched to a gene: 2. Being free of ophthalmopathy for 18 months of follow-up defined stable hyperthyroidism. Ineligible for inclusion were patients with other autoimmune diseases, uncontrolled infections, pregnancy or lactation. Amplified material comprised TCR beta CDR3 regions derived from RNA transcripts. Second-round multiplex PCR followed a first-round RT-PCR using HTBI primers. TCRdb redid the calling of the multiplex PCR reads with MiXCR, one entry per CDR3 protein. The table has 620,000 or so distinct CDR3 sequences, about 24% seen once.

The TCR sequence derives from a woman aged 18 to 35 with stable Graves' hyperthyroidism. Some clones in this sample may be carry-over from other donors' samples. Specimen: peripheral blood. The chain uses TRBV2 and TRBJ2-2, with 7 bases identical to TRBD1. Here the CDR3 DNA reads TGTGCCAAGACAGGGACGAACACCGGGGAGCTGTTTTTT. Translating gives CAKTGTNTGELFF.